The 2 T cell receptor beta chains below were found in one sample sequenced in a study of blood T cell repertoires in COVID-19. Sequenced by immunoSEQ multiplex PCR; TCRdb stores in-frame clones only, minus some. The sample includes approximately 300,000 clones, 86% seen only once; the top ten take 2.6%. The source material was PBMCs or T cells enriched from blood (not recorded which). All receptors derive from a woman aged 18-35 years who had recovered from COVID-19.

This sequence joins TRBV14 and TRBJ2-1, with D possibly TRBD2 on 7 matching bases. CDR3 length: 14 amino acids. V gave up 1 base and J gave up 15 bases, with 19 bases separating them. Germline-derived CDR1 and CDR2 are SGHDN and FVKESK. The CDR3: CASSQGRRGGFLFF. The CDR3 DNA reads as TGTGCCAGCAGCCAAGGAAGGAGGGGGGGGTTTCTGTTCTTC. The full variable domain, its missing parts supplied by reference TRBV14 and TRBJ2-1, is EAGVTQFPSHSVIEKGQTVTLRCDPISGHDNLYWYRRVMGKEIKFLLHFVKESKQDESGMPNNRFLAERTGGTYSTLKVQPAELEDSGVYFCASSQGRRGGFLFFGPGTRLTVL.

The chain uses TRBV30 and TRBJ2-5; 9 nucleotides match TRBD2. The CDR3 spans 14 residues. Germline CDR1 GTSNPN, CDR2 SVGIG (reference sequence). V was clipped by 2 bases and J by 4 bases; unmatched bases: 5. The CDR3 DNA is TGTGCCTGGAGTAGGCTAGCGGGGAGAGAGACCCAGTACTTC. Translated: CAWSRLAGRETQYF.